The 28 T cell receptor beta chains presented below share a single source sample, sequenced in a study of shared clonotypes between healthy human individuals. TCRdb's table, derived via immunoSEQ multiplex PCR, lists solely in-frame clones and lacks some. The table shows 2 million or so clones, with 85% to 95% occurring only once. Input material: naive CD4+ T cells sorted from blood. Documented subset: CD45RA+ positively selected. These receptors came from a man between 18 and 29 years old in good health.

The CDR3 loop reads CASSLEVGGAGAFF. CDR3 bases: TGCGCCAGCAGCTTGGAAGTAGGGGGCGCCGGCGCTTTCTTT. J is TRBJ1-1 and V is TRBV5-1; 7 bases align to TRBD1. The CDR3 covers 14 residues. V gave up 0 bases and J gave up 11 bases; unmatched junction bases: 10. The germline V gene has CDR1 SGHRS and CDR2 YFSETQ.

V usage is TRBV9 and J usage is TRBJ1-3; no firm D call. The CDR3 has 14 amino acids. Germline V gene sequence: CDR1 SGDLS, CDR2 YYNGEE. The germline V and J ends were trimmed by 2 bases and 3 bases, with 9 bases remaining between them. As DNA, the CDR3 is TGTGCCAGCAGCGTCCGAGAGGGTGGAAACACCATATATTTT. Encoded protein: CASSVREGGNTIYF.

The rearrangement uses TRBV6-1 and TRBJ1-4, with 7 positions matching TRBD1. The germline V gene encodes CDR1 MNHNS and CDR2 SASEGT. This CDR3 is built from 15 residues. Trimming at V came to 5 bases and at J to 8 bases, leaving 11 bases not matched to a gene. CDR3 in amino acids: CASSSRDRQGEKLFF. The CDR3 DNA is TGTGCCAGCAGTAGTCGGGACAGACAGGGAGAAAAACTGTTTTTT.

To note about this clone: The junction departs from the called germline gene at one end, perhaps through a read error. This chain connects TRBV6-1 to TRBJ2-7, with a weak D call TRBD2 (5 bases). There are 16 residues in the CDR3. Germline CDR1 reads MNHNS; CDR2 reads SASEGT. The CDR3 DNA follows: TGTGCCAGCAGGGAAGTAGGGAGTAAGGCTTCCCACGAGCAGTACTTC. Protein sequence: CASREVGSKASHEQYF.

This rearrangement joins TRBV7-2 to TRBJ1-5; D is ambiguous. The V gene lost 4 bases and the J gene lost 0 bases, with 10 bases spanning the gap. The CDR3 is made up of 15 amino acids. The germline V gene encodes CDR1 SGHTA and CDR2 FQGNSA. CDR3 in DNA: TGTGCCAGCAGCTCTCGACTCAATAGCAATCAGCCCCAGCATTTT. Translating gives CASSSRLNSNQPQHF.

The chain uses TRBV6-5 and TRBJ2-2; TRBD2 aligns across 8 bases. This CDR3 is 15 amino acids long. V trimming: 5 bases; J trimming: 1 base; junction bases outside the gene matches: 3. Germline V gene lookup returns CDR1 MNHEY and CDR2 SVGAGI. CDR3 nucleotide sequence: TGTGCCAGCAGTCCTAGCGGGCGGAACACCGGGGAGCTGTTTTTT. The encoded protein is CASSPSGRNTGELFF.

This chain joins TRBV7-6 and TRBJ2-5; no firm D call. CDR3 length equals 14 residues. Between the trimmed V and J ends, which lost 5 bases and 2 bases, there was a span of 12 bases. Germline assignment: CDR1 SGHVS and CDR2 FNYEAQ. The CDR3 here is CASSPALGQETQYF. The CDR3 nucleotides read TGTGCCAGCAGCCCAGCTTTGGGGCAAGAGACCCAGTACTTC.

In DNA form, the CDR3 reads TGCGCCAGCAGCAGGGACTTCCCTGGCCCCTACGAGCAGTACTTC. Encoded protein: CASSRDFPGPYEQYF. The chain combines TRBV5-1 with TRBJ2-7, with D maybe TRBD2 (6 bases). V dropped 4 bases and J dropped 2 bases, with 16 bases sitting between them. The germline gives CDR1 SGHRS, CDR2 YFSETQ. The CDR3 extends over 15 amino acids.

The V call is TRBV7-2, the J call TRBJ2-2; the match to TRBD2 covers 7 bases. Trimming removed 3 bases from V and 2 bases from J; junction bases left unmatched: 9. The germline CDR1 and CDR2 sequences are SGHTA and FQGNSA. The CDR3 length is 17 residues. CDR3 protein: CASSFLGGSGNTGELFF. CDR3 coding DNA: TGTGCCAGCAGCTTCCTAGGCGGGAGTGGAAACACCGGGGAGCTGTTTTTT.

V is TRBV25-1 and J is TRBJ2-3; the D gene is possibly TRBD2 (7 bases). Trimming took off 1 base at V and 1 base at J, with 15 bases between the two ends. The length of the CDR3 is 17 residues. The V gene's germline CDR1 is MGHDK and CDR2 SYGVNS. The CDR3 protein is CASSESPRGARTDTQYF. Here the CDR3 DNA reads TGTGCCAGCAGTGAATCCCCACGGGGGGCCCGCACAGATACGCAGTATTTT. The whole variable domain, remainder taken from reference TRBV25-1 and TRBJ2-3, is EADIYQTPRYLVIGTGKKITLECSQTMGHDKMYWYQQDPGMELHLIHYSYGVNSTEKGDLSSESTVSRIRTEHFPLTLESARPSHTSQYLCASSESPRGARTDTQYFGPGTRLTVL.

J is TRBJ2-4 and V is TRBV6-5, with 7 bases matching TRBD2. The germline gives CDR1 MNHEY, CDR2 SVGAGI. The CDR3 has 12 residues. The junction had 1 base not matched to a gene; V was cut back by 4 bases and J by 7 bases. CDR3 nucleotides: TGTGCCAGCAGTTCCGGGGGGAACATTCAGTACTTC. It yields the protein CASSSGGNIQYF.

A single count supports this clone. V usage is TRBV7-9 and J usage is TRBJ1-4, with D tentatively TRBD1 (6 bases). Germline V CDR1 and CDR2: SEHNR, FQNEAQ (reference sequence). This CDR3 spans 14 amino acids. V lost 5 bases and J lost 8, with 15 bases in between. The CDR3 nucleotides read TGTGCCAGCAGCCGAAGCCAGGGGTGGGAAAAACTGTTTTTT. Protein sequence: CASSRSQGWEKLFF.

Points on this clone: Within the sample, other DNA sequences also encode this same CDR3. The chain uses TRBV5-6 and TRBJ2-7, with D perhaps matching TRBD1 or TRBD2 (5 bases each). The length of the CDR3 is 13 residues. Germline V gene data show CDR1 as SGHDT and CDR2 as YYEEEE. V lost 4 bases to trimming and J lost 1 base, with 9 bases between them. In DNA form, the CDR3 reads TGTGCCAGCAGCAGGGACCGGTCCTACGAGCAGTACTTC. Translation gives CASSRDRSYEQYF.

V gene TRBV10-3 combines with J gene TRBJ2-7, with 13 bases aligning to TRBD2. Germline V gives CDR1 ENHRY, CDR2 SYGVKD. J lost 5 bases, V lost 2 bases, and 9 bases had no gene match. The CDR3 runs 17 residues. The CDR3 loop reads CAISETSGRGIGDEQYF. In nucleotides, the CDR3 is TGTGCCATCAGTGAGACTAGCGGGAGGGGCATAGGGGACGAGCAGTACTTC.

The rearrangement links TRBV10-3 to TRBJ1-1; TRBD1 aligns across 7 bases. The length of the CDR3 is 13 residues. Germline V gives CDR1 ENHRY, CDR2 SYGVKD. Trimming removed 7 bases from V and 0 bases from J; junction bases left unmatched: 2. As DNA, the CDR3 is TGTGCCATCACGGGACAGTTGAACACTGAAGCTTTCTTT. Encoded protein: CAITGQLNTEAFF.

This clone has a single count. Additional DNA sequences in this sample encode the identical CDR3. V is TRBV5-1 and J is TRBJ2-7; 7 bases are a match to TRBD1. CDR3 length equals 14 residues. V shed 3 bases, J shed 1 base, and the junction held 4 bases outside the gene matches. The germline gives CDR1 SGHRS, CDR2 YFSETQ. As DNA, the CDR3 is TGCGCCAGCAGCTCGGACAGGCCTTCCTACGAGCAGTACTTC. Encoded protein: CASSSDRPSYEQYF.

The chain has TRBV30 and TRBJ2-3, with 7 bases fitting TRBD2. This CDR3 is 15 amino acids long. Germline values: CDR1 GTSNPN, CDR2 SVGIG (reference sequence). V gave up 1 base and J gave up 4 bases; unmatched junction bases: 8. CDR3 sequence (DNA): TGTGCCTGGAGTGAAGGAGGGAGCGGGGCAGATACGCAGTATTTT. It is translated as CAWSEGGSGADTQYF.

V gene TRBV7-9 combines with J gene TRBJ2-5; D possibly corresponds to TRBD1 (5 bases). CDR3 length: 13 residues. Trimming shortened V by 3 bases and J by 5 bases, and 10 bases separated the two germline ends. CDR1 is SEHNR, CDR2 FQNEAQ, per germline (reference sequence). CDR3 region: CASSFLGLETQYF. CDR3 DNA sequence: TGTGCCAGCAGCTTTTTGGGGCTGGAGACCCAGTACTTC. Using reference TRBV7-9 and TRBJ2-5 for the parts outside the CDR3, the full variable domain is DTGVSQNPRHKITKRGQNVTFRCDPISEHNRLYWYRQTLGQGPEFLTYFQNEAQLEKSRLLSDRFSAERPKGSFSTLEIQRTEQGDSAMYLCASSFLGLETQYFGPGTRLLVL.

V is TRBV30 and J is TRBJ1-2; no definite D call. Deletions cut 2 bases from V and 0 bases from J, with 4 bases between. The CDR3 loop spans 12 amino acids. Per the germline V gene, CDR1 is GTSNPN and CDR2 is SVGIG (reference sequence). The CDR3 DNA reads as TGTGCCTGGAGTATCTCTAACTATGGCTACACCTTC. Translated: CAWSISNYGYTF.

There are a few counts of this clone. J is TRBJ1-5 and V is TRBV4-1; 9 nucleotides line up with TRBD1. The length of the CDR3 is 16 residues. J gave up 1 base and V 2 bases, and 3 bases lay outside the gene matches. Germline V gives CDR1 MGHRA, CDR2 YSYEKL. The CDR3 DNA reads TGCGCCAGCAGCCAAACCGGGACAGGGAGCAATCAGCCCCAGCATTTT. Amino acid sequence: CASSQTGTGSNQPQHF.

This chain joins TRBV7-9 and TRBJ2-3; tentatively, D is TRBD1 or TRBD2 (5 bases each). CDR3 length: 12 residues. The germline V gene has CDR1 SEHNR and CDR2 FQNEAQ (reference sequence). The V gene lost 8 bases and the J gene lost 6 bases, with 12 bases spanning the gap. CDR3 bases: TGTGCCAGCTTTAGCGAGGGGGATACGCAGTATTTT. This sequence encodes CASFSEGDTQYF.

This chain connects TRBV4-3 to TRBJ1-3; D is ambiguous. CDR3 length equals 15 residues. Trimming stripped 1 base from V and 0 bases from J, with 7 bases between. From germline, CDR1 is LGHNA and CDR2 YSLEER. The CDR3 DNA reads TGCGCCAGCAGCCAAGCCAGCAGCTCTGGAAACACCATATATTTT. Translating it yields CASSQASSSGNTIYF.

The chain links TRBV4-1 to TRBJ2-5, with D perhaps given as TRBD1 or TRBD2 (5 bases each). Trimming removed 0 bases at V and 4 bases at J, with 9 bases between. CDR1 and CDR2 from the germline V gene are MGHRA and YSYEKL. This CDR3 is 14 amino acids long. The CDR3 loop reads CASSQEGVGETQYF. The CDR3 DNA sequence: TGCGCCAGCAGCCAAGAGGGGGTGGGAGAGACCCAGTACTTC.

This clone was recorded only once. The CDR3 DNA reads as TGTGCCATCAGTCCCGGGACTGCGAACACCGGGGAGCTGTTTTTT. It codes for CAISPGTANTGELFF. The chain has TRBV10-3 and TRBJ2-2; tentatively, D is TRBD2 (6 bases). Germline V CDR1 and CDR2: ENHRY, SYGVKD. This CDR3 region has 15 residues. Trimming shortened V by 5 bases and J by 0 bases, and 10 bases separated the two germline ends.

The chain recombines TRBV30 with TRBJ2-4, with unresolved D. The CDR3 totals 10 residues. Deletions cut 3 bases from V and 8 bases from J, with 5 bases between. The V gene's germline CDR1 is GTSNPN and CDR2 SVGIG (reference sequence). The CDR3 coding sequence is TGTGCCTGGAGCGCTGACATTCAGTACTTC. Amino acids: CAWSADIQYF. Based on the CDR3 plus reference TRBV30 and TRBJ2-4, the full variable domain is SQTIHQWPATLVQPVGSPLSLECTVEGTSNPNLYWYRQAAGRGLQLLFYSVGIGQISSEVPQNLSASRPQDRQFILSSKKLLLSDSGFYLCAWSADIQYFGAGTRLSVL.

V is TRBV5-6 and J is TRBJ1-4; D gene uncertain. In germline, CDR1 is SGHDT, CDR2 YYEEEE. Between the trimmed V and J ends, which lost 0 bases and 0 bases, there was a span of 9 bases. The CDR3 loop spans 16 amino acids. The CDR3 sequence: CASSLGATSTNEKLFF. As DNA, the CDR3 is TGTGCCAGCAGCTTGGGGGCGACATCAACTAATGAAAAACTGTTTTTT.

This chain connects TRBV15 to TRBJ2-7, with D perhaps assigned TRBD1 or TRBD2 (6 bases each). CDR1 is LNHNV and CDR2 is YYDKDF in the germline V gene (reference sequence). CDR3 length equals 20 residues. The ends were cut back, 3 bases at V and 0 bases at J, with 27 bases in the middle. The CDR3 protein is CATSRAGRGVADRSSYEQYF. In DNA, the CDR3 is TGTGCCACCAGCAGGGCAGGAAGGGGGGTGGCAGATCGTAGCTCCTACGAGCAGTACTTC.

The chain recombines TRBV7-6 with TRBJ2-2; either TRBD1 or TRBD2 may supply D (5 bases each). V lost 0 bases and J lost 2, with 10 bases in between. The CDR3 sequence is 16 residues long. Germline-derived CDR1 and CDR2 are SGHVS and FNYEAQ. CDR3 in DNA: TGTGCCAGCAGCTTAGCGGGACGGCCAAACACCGGGGAGCTGTTTTTT. Amino acids: CASSLAGRPNTGELFF.